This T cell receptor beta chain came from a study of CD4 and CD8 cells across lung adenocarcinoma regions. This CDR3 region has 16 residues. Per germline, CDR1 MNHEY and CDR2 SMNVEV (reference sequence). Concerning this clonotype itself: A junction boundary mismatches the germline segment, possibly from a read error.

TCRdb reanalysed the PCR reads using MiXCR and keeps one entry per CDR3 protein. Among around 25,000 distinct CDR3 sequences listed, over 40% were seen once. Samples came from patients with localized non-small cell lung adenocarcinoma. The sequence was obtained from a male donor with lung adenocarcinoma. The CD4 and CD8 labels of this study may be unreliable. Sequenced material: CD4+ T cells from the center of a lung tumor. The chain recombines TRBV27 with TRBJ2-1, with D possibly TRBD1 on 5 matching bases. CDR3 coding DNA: TGTGCCAGCACAAGGGGTGGGCTTCCGTGGGCCAACGTGCAGAACTTC. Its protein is CASTRGGLPWANVQNF.